This T cell receptor beta chain was obtained from a study of Graves' ophthalmopathy and Graves' hyperthyroidism (dated by TCRdb to 2017 to 2018). Concerning the study at large: Peripheral blood was collected at initial diagnosis, before any treatment. T-cell repertoires of thyroid tissue and blood were compared in 5 or 6 hyperthyroidism patients. An independent validation cohort was composed of 18 to 20 hyperthyroidism patients and 15 to 17 patients who later progressed from hyperthyroidism to ophthalmopathy. Following sample collection, hyperthyroidism patients were given methimazole at a starting dose of 30 mg daily, and ophthalmopathy patients were given high-dose intravenous methylprednisolone. The study used signatures of the TCR beta repertoire to tell Graves' ophthalmopathy apart from Graves' hyperthyroidism and to predict which patients would progress to ophthalmopathy. In total, 135 blood samples were TCR-sequenced: some 43 ophthalmopathy, 75 hyperthyroidism and some 17 hyperthyroidism-to-ophthalmopathy patients. To explore V-J signatures distinguishing ophthalmopathy from hyperthyroidism, a discovery set of around 97 patients (43 ophthalmopathy, 57 stable hyperthyroidism) was enrolled. The 100 or so discovery patients were divided at random into training and test sets in a 7:3 ratio.

Overall results and qualifications from the work: Most expanded thyroid clonotypes with a frequency above 0.001 also appeared in blood, which suggests that blood repertoires may reflect the immune response in the thyroid. Sample size was not predetermined statistically, and investigators were not blinded to group allocation. In validation, the model predicted ophthalmopathy progression with over 60% sensitivity and roughly 72% specificity; more than ten predicted patients were CT-confirmed with GO in a median of approximately 6.2 months. In cross-validation, the 13-signature model distinguished ophthalmopathy from stable hyperthyroidism with about 89% sensitivity and over 81% specificity, while in the test set the corresponding values were about 80% and 75%.

Including cysteine and phenylalanine, the CDR3 has 18 amino acids. Left in the record is the CDR3 DNA by itself, 54 bases read in frame from the first base. The germline V gene yields SGHVS for CDR1 and FQNEAQ for CDR2. Clipping removes 2 bases from V and 6 bases from J, with 14 as the unmatched junction base count. Stable hyperthyroidism was defined as no progression to ophthalmopathy within 18 months of follow-up. The hyperthyroidism patients were 18 to 65 years old and newly diagnosed, with a disease duration of less than 2 months. Patients with other autoimmune diseases, uncontrolled infections, pregnancy or lactation were excluded from the study. Clinical symptoms, serum thyroxine, TRAb, thyroid ultrasound and orbital computed tomography were used for diagnosis. PBMCs were isolated from about 10 ml of fresh peripheral blood by Ficoll-Paque density gradient centrifugation. Total RNA was extracted using Trizol reagent, and RNA quality was checked on an Agilent 2100 Bioanalyzer.

For repertoire sequencing, TCR beta CDR3 regions were amplified from RNA transcripts. A first-round RT-PCR used HTBI primers with the Qiagen OneStep RT-PCR kit, followed by a second-round multiplex PCR, size selection and purification. Sequencing of the libraries was carried out on an Illumina HiSeq2000 in paired-end mode with 100 bp reads. In the original analysis: Reads were processed with SOAPnuke, discarding reads with adapters, uncalled bases, mean Phred below 15, or no exact constant-primer or identifier match. COPE v1.2.5 was used to merge high-quality paired reads. Unique nucleotide sequences were defined as clonotypes and aligned to IMGT TRB V, D and J references using MiTCR v1.1. Analysis was restricted to V-J combinations with a frequency above 0.0001, which covered roughly 99% of repertoires. For each V-J combination, a TCR clonal expansion and chaos score was defined as F50 clonal expansion divided by the chaos observed in the TCRdist matrix. Welch's t-statistics and random forest were used to reduce features to 10 to 15 V-J combinations, which were fed into a naive Bayes classifier. The Morisita-Horn index was used to measure how similar the thyroid and blood repertoires were. Using fastp trimming at Q25 and MiXCR clonotype assembly, TCRdb reanalyzed the public sequencing data and kept in-frame beta chains. Each CDR3 protein gets just one entry, which takes the most common genes and DNA from the rows behind it. The V and J calls and clone size come from TCRdb's table, not from the authors' own analysis. For this sample the table gives some 380,000 distinct CDR3 sequences, of which about 16% were detected only once. The ten largest clones add up to 7% of the sample.

This clonotype was detected many times. No antigen is known for it. No base quality values were provided; no much bigger clone lies one nucleotide off. The origin of this receptor is a woman younger than 35 with stable Graves' hyperthyroidism. Donor details come from another sample of the same person, matched by shared clones. This receptor chain uses TRBV7-8 and TRBJ1-2, with 11 middle bases fitting TRBD1. The sequenced material came from peripheral blood. The DNA sequence reads TGTGCCAGCAGCTTAAAAAGAGCTGGACAGGGGGCGTTTCATGGCTACACCTTC. This gives the protein CASSLKRAGQGAFHGYTF. Extended through the reference TRBV7-8 and TRBJ1-2 proteins, this CDR3 yields the full variable domain: GAGVSQSPRYKVAKRGQDVALRCDPISGHVSLFWYQQALGQGPEFLTYFQNEAQLDKSGLPSDRFFAERPEGSVSTLKIQRTQQEDSAVYLCASSLKRAGQGAFHGYTFGSGTRLTVV.